The 23 T cell receptor beta chains below come from one sample, sequenced in a study of technical replicates of blood from a few donors. Repertoires were generated with immunoSEQ multiplex PCR, while TCRdb's copy carries only in-frame clones and drops some. The table has tens of thousands of clones, roughly 90% seen once. The sequencing sample was made of PBMCs. These receptors were obtained from a human donor in good health. Some clones in this sample may be carry-over from other donors' samples.

The chain links TRBV11-2 to TRBJ2-7, with D perhaps TRBD2 (5 bases). Trimming cost V 4 bases and J 0 bases, with 16 bases left between them. CDR1 is SGHAT and CDR2 is FQNNGV in the germline V gene. The CDR3 length is 16 residues. CDR3 region: CASSSPGDRVSYEQYF. The CDR3 region has the DNA TGTGCCAGCAGCTCCCCCGGGGATCGCGTCTCCTACGAGCAGTACTTC.

This clone has only one observation. This rearrangement joins TRBV5-1 to TRBJ2-1, with 10 bases identical to TRBD1. The CDR3 length is 17 residues. CDR1 and CDR2 from the germline V gene are SGHRS and YFSETQ. Trimming cost V 3 bases and J 7 bases; bases outside gene matches: 13. The CDR3 DNA reads as TGCGCCAGCAGCTACAACCCCGGACAGGGGGACAGGAATGAGCAGTTCTTC. Its translation is CASSYNPGQGDRNEQFF.

V is TRBV30 and J is TRBJ2-7; tentatively, D is TRBD2 (5 bases). CDR3 length: 14 residues. V was trimmed by 1 base and J by 1 base, leaving 11 bases between them. The germline V gene has CDR1 GTSNPN and CDR2 SVGIG (reference sequence). CDR3 sequence reads: CAWSATDLSYEQYF. The CDR3 bases are TGTGCCTGGAGTGCGACGGACTTGTCCTACGAGCAGTACTTC.

V and J are TRBV11-2 and TRBJ1-2; 8 nucleotides agree with TRBD1. The CDR3 consists of 14 residues. Germline CDR1 SGHAT, CDR2 FQNNGV. J gave up 8 bases and V 5 bases, and 10 bases lay outside the gene matches. For the CDR3, the DNA is TGTGCCAGCAGCCGAGACAGGGGCACTTGGGGCTACACCTTC. It yields the protein CASSRDRGTWGYTF.

The chain has TRBV6-5 and TRBJ1-1, with D perhaps matching TRBD1 (6 bases). The germline V gene encodes CDR1 MNHEY and CDR2 SVGAGI. The CDR3 is made up of 14 amino acids. Trimming pared 6 bases from V and 3 bases from J, leaving 14 bases between. Here the CDR3 DNA reads TGTGCCAGCAGGTCCCCCGGGACACACACTGAAGCTTTCTTT. This translates into CASRSPGTHTEAFF.

CDR3 in DNA: TGCGCCAGCAGCCCCCCCGGCCTGGGGCTCAATGAGCAGTTCTTC. Protein sequence: CASSPPGLGLNEQFF. V gene TRBV5-1 combines with J gene TRBJ2-1, with D perhaps matching TRBD1 (5 bases). V shed 4 bases and J shed 6 bases, with 17 bases lying between them. The CDR3 covers 15 residues. In germline, CDR1 is SGHRS, CDR2 YFSETQ.

The genes are TRBV28 and TRBJ2-1; no clear D. Per the germline V gene, CDR1 is MDHEN and CDR2 is SYDVKM. Deletions cut 3 bases from V and 6 bases from J, with 12 bases between. The CDR3 extends over 14 amino acids. The CDR3 DNA reads as TGTGCCAGCAGTTTTATTCCTCCCCGCAATGAGCAGTTCTTC. This encodes CASSFIPPRNEQFF.

This chain connects TRBV29-1 to TRBJ2-3; TRBD1 might be the D (5 bases). Germline CDR1 reads SQVTM; CDR2 reads ANQGSEA. The CDR3 contains 12 residues. V was cut by 6 bases and J by 1 base, with 8 bases left in between. CDR3 DNA: TGCAGCGTCGACAGCGGCACAGATACGCAGTATTTT. Its protein product is CSVDSGTDTQYF.

The chain uses TRBV4-1 and TRBJ2-1, with 7 bases that match TRBD2. CDR1 is MGHRA and CDR2 is YSYEKL in the germline V gene. The junction had 9 bases not matched to a gene; V was cut back by 2 bases and J by 8 bases. The CDR3 is 15 amino acids. The CDR3 DNA reads as TGCGCCAGCAGCCAACCAATGCGGGGAGGGTATGAGCAGTTCTTC. Protein product: CASSQPMRGGYEQFF.

The gene calls are TRBV15 and TRBJ1-3, with 8 bases identical to TRBD1. CDR1 LNHNV and CDR2 YYDKDF come from the germline V gene (reference sequence). CDR3 size: 17 residues. V shed 1 base, J shed 4 bases, and the junction held 9 bases outside the gene matches. For the CDR3, the DNA is TGTGCCACCAGCAGAGTTTGGGACAGGCATCCAGGAAACACCATATATTTT. Translation gives CATSRVWDRHPGNTIYF.

This clone has only one observation. The genes are TRBV18 and TRBJ2-3, with D unresolved. Deletions cut 4 bases from V and 0 bases from J, with 5 bases between. The CDR3 is 13 amino acids. Per the germline V gene, CDR1 is KGHSH and CDR2 is LQKENI. DNA for the CDR3: TGTGCCAGCTCACTTCTAAGCACAGATACGCAGTATTTT. It codes for CASSLLSTDTQYF.

The V call is TRBV10-3, the J call TRBJ2-7; a weak D match, TRBD2 (6 bases). This CDR3 comprises 13 residues. Trimming cost V 6 bases and J 6 bases, with 15 bases left between them. The germline V gene has CDR1 ENHRY and CDR2 SYGVKD. CDR3 DNA sequence: TGTGCCATCAGCGGATGGGACTTCGGCGAGCAGTACTTC. Its protein is CAISGWDFGEQYF.

This clone was observed once. The rearrangement uses TRBV18 and TRBJ2-7, with TRBD1 matching 7 bases. Trimming at V came to 6 bases and at J to 2 bases, leaving 10 bases not matched to a gene. The germline gives CDR1 KGHSH, CDR2 LQKENI. This CDR3 has 15 residues. This CDR3 is CASSPGRQGTYEQYF. The CDR3 coding sequence is TGTGCCAGCTCCCCTGGCCGACAGGGAACCTACGAGCAGTACTTC.

The chain uses TRBV7-2 and TRBJ2-2; possible D gene TRBD2, 5 bases. This CDR3 is 14 amino acids long. V was shortened by 1 base and J by 9 bases, with 12 bases between the two germline ends. CDR1 is SGHTA and CDR2 is FQGNSA in the germline V gene. For the CDR3, the DNA is TGTGCCAGCAGCTTAGAGACTACGGGCCGGGAGCTGTTTTTT. Amino acid sequence: CASSLETTGRELFF. The full variable domain, with the rest looked up from reference TRBV7-2 and TRBJ2-2, is GAGVSQSPSNKVTEKGKDVELRCDPISGHTALYWYRQSLGQGLEFLIYFQGNSAPDKSGLPSDRFSAERTGGSVSTLTIQRTQQEDSAVYLCASSLETTGRELFFGEGSRLTVL.

This chain links TRBV19 with TRBJ1-6; TRBD1 might be the D (6 bases). The germline gives CDR1 LNHDA, CDR2 SQIVND (reference sequence). CDR3 length equals 16 residues. The V end was cut by 3 bases, the J end by 4 bases, with 13 bases between. As DNA, the CDR3 is TGTGCCAGTAGTATGCAGGGGCCCAGATATAATTCACCCCTCCACTTT. This translates into CASSMQGPRYNSPLHF. The full variable domain, rest sourced from reference TRBV19 and TRBJ1-6, is DGGITQSPKYLFRKEGQNVTLSCEQNLNHDAMYWYRQDPGQGLRLIYYSQIVNDFQKGDIAEGYSVSREKKESFPLTVTSAQKNPTAFYLCASSMQGPRYNSPLHFGNGTRLTVT.

This clone was picked up one time. The chain has TRBV7-2 and TRBJ1-2; tentative D call: TRBD1 (6 bases). V lost 0 bases to trimming and J lost 4 bases, with 6 bases between them. Germline lookup yields CDR1 SGHTA and CDR2 FQGNSA. This CDR3 has 13 amino acids. The CDR3 DNA reads as TGTGCCAGCAGCTTAGCGGACAGCTATGGCTACACCTTC. This codes for CASSLADSYGYTF. Looking up the rest from reference TRBV7-2 and TRBJ1-2 gives the full variable domain: GAGVSQSPSNKVTEKGKDVELRCDPISGHTALYWYRQSLGQGLEFLIYFQGNSAPDKSGLPSDRFSAERTGGSVSTLTIQRTQQEDSAVYLCASSLADSYGYTFGSGTRLTVV.

The J gene is TRBJ1-4, the V gene TRBV4-1; the match to TRBD1 covers 7 bases. V was pared by 5 bases and J by 8 bases, with 8 bases of the junction left unmatched. CDR3 length: 14 amino acids. CDR1 MGHRA and CDR2 YSYEKL come from the germline V gene. The CDR3 nucleotides read TGCGCCAGCAGCGCTACAGGGGTAGGAGAAAAACTGTTTTTT. It specifies CASSATGVGEKLFF.

The gene calls are TRBV10-3 and TRBJ1-2; tentatively, D is TRBD1 (5 bases). This CDR3 region has 14 residues. The germline gives CDR1 ENHRY, CDR2 SYGVKD. Deletions cut 6 bases from V and 4 bases from J, with 15 bases between. The CDR3 region is CAIRTVGASYGYTF. In nucleotides, the CDR3 is TGTGCCATCAGGACGGTTGGGGCGAGCTATGGCTACACCTTC.

The sample holds one count of this clone. J is TRBJ2-7 and V is TRBV5-1, with 9 bases fitting TRBD2. Germline values: CDR1 SGHRS, CDR2 YFSETQ. The V segment lost 4 bases and the J segment 3 bases; nucleotides outside the gene matches: 11. The CDR3 contains 16 residues. CDR3 region: CASSLGWGLADYEQYF. The CDR3, as DNA: TGCGCCAGCAGCCTGGGCTGGGGACTAGCCGACTACGAGCAGTACTTC.

The chain carries TRBV30 and TRBJ2-7; weak D call: TRBD1 (5 bases). The CDR3 has 15 residues. V lost 8 bases to trimming and J lost 6 bases, with 26 bases between them. Germline values: CDR1 GTSNPN, CDR2 SVGIG (reference sequence). The CDR3 DNA sequence: TGTGCCGGCCAATGGGGCCTAGGCCTCTTCTCCGAGCAGTACTTC. Translated, it gives CAGQWGLGLFSEQYF.

The chain recombines TRBV7-6 with TRBJ1-5, with TRBD1 identical over 7 bases. Germline values: CDR1 SGHVS, CDR2 FNYEAQ. This CDR3 contains 15 residues. Losses at the gene ends were 5 bases for V and 5 bases for J; bases not matched to a gene: 9. CDR3 sequence (DNA): TGTGCCAGCAGCCCGATTAGGGGACAGCATCAGCCCCAGCATTTT. Translation gives CASSPIRGQHQPQHF. Drawing the rest from reference TRBV7-6 and TRBJ1-5, the complete variable domain is GAGVSQSPRYKVTKRGQDVALRCDPISGHVSLYWYRQALGQGPEFLTYFNYEAQQDKSGLPNDRFSAERPEGSISTLTIQRTEQRDSAMYRCASSPIRGQHQPQHFGDGTRLSIL.

This clone was counted once. This chain joins TRBV19 and TRBJ1-2, with D possibly being TRBD1 (6 bases). With 1 base removed from V and 3 bases from J, the gap between germline ends came to 15 bases. CDR3 length: 16 amino acids. CDR1 and CDR2 (germline): LNHDA, SQIVND (reference sequence). CDR3 sequence reads: CASSIGRPRTDYGYTF. The CDR3 nucleotides read TGTGCCAGTAGTATAGGCCGGCCCCGGACAGACTATGGCTACACCTTC.

This sequence joins TRBV13 and TRBJ1-1; 8 bases are shared with TRBD1. The germline gives CDR1 PRHDT, CDR2 FYEKMQ (reference sequence). The ends lost 5 bases at V and 2 bases at J; junction bases unmatched: 10. The CDR3 has 16 amino acids. The CDR3: CASSPRSPGGNTEAFF. CDR3 nucleotide sequence: TGTGCCAGCAGCCCCCGGTCCCCAGGGGGCAACACTGAAGCTTTCTTT.